A single sample gave rise to the 21 T cell receptor beta chains below, sequenced in a study of T cell repertoires in cytomegalovirus infection. TCRdb passed the reads through MiXCR, listing each CDR3 protein once. The sample has 250,000 to 350,000 distinct CDR3 sequences, about 25% seen once. The sample consisted of PBMCs. Receptors originate from a human donor in good health (CMV status not recorded). Some clones in this sample may be carry-over from other donors' samples.

This clonotype was observed a handful of times. The V and J genes are TRBV6-2 or TRBV6-3 and TRBJ2-5; TRBD2 matches 8 bases. With V trimmed by 6 bases and J by 9 bases, 9 bases remained unmatched. CDR1 MNHEY and CDR2 SVGEGT come from the germline V gene. The CDR3 is 13 residues long. CDR3 residues: CASRVAGGRAQYF. CDR3 bases: TGTGCCAGCAGAGTGGCGGGAGGAAGGGCCCAGTACTTC.

This sequence joins TRBV2 and TRBJ1-6; 12 bases agree with TRBD1. Germline-derived CDR1 and CDR2 are SNHLY and FYNNEI. With 5 bases clipped from V and 5 bases from J, the junction kept 4 bases outside the gene matches. The CDR3 contains 16 residues. The CDR3 here is CASSWGQGADNSPLHF. In nucleotides, the CDR3 is TGTGCCAGCAGTTGGGGACAGGGGGCCGATAATTCACCCCTCCACTTT.

V usage is TRBV7-8 and J usage is TRBJ2-5; TRBD2 matches at 15 bases. J gave up 4 bases and V 5 bases, and 8 bases lay outside the gene matches. Germline V gene sequence: CDR1 SGHVS, CDR2 FQNEAQ. The CDR3 is 17 residues long. DNA for the CDR3: TGTGCCAGCAGCATCGGACTAGCGGGAGGGCCCTTAGAGACCCAGTACTTC. Its protein is CASSIGLAGGPLETQYF.

This clonotype was counted once. CDR3 in DNA: TGTGCCAGCACCGGACAGTCCCACTACGAGCAGTACTTC. Translated, it gives CASTGQSHYEQYF. V gene TRBV11-2 combines with J gene TRBJ2-7; TRBD1 might be the D (6 bases). CDR1 SGHAT and CDR2 FQNNGV come from the germline V gene. V lost 7 bases and J 3 bases, leaving 13 bases between the germline ends. The CDR3 contains 13 residues.

The chain uses TRBV28 and TRBJ2-3, with 7 bases that match TRBD2. The ends lost 4 bases at V and 6 bases at J; junction bases unmatched: 1. The CDR3 is 12 amino acids. The germline V gene encodes CDR1 MDHEN and CDR2 SYDVKM. Written as DNA, the CDR3 is TGTGCCAGCAGTTCGGGGGGTGATACGCAGTATTTT. This translates into CASSSGGDTQYF.

V and J are TRBV11-2 and TRBJ2-1; TRBD1 agrees at 8 bases. The germline V gene encodes CDR1 SGHAT and CDR2 FQNNGV. This CDR3 is 16 amino acids long. V was pared by 4 bases and J by 3 bases, with 8 bases of the junction left unmatched. In DNA form, the CDR3 reads TGTGCCAGCAGCTCCTCCGGGACAGGCCTCTACAATGAGCAGTTCTTC. It codes for CASSSSGTGLYNEQFF.

This clonotype appeared once. The chain carries TRBV30 and TRBJ2-2, with D hard to call. The V gene lost 5 bases and the J gene lost 4 bases, with 8 bases spanning the gap. The CDR3 totals 12 residues. CDR1 is GTSNPN, CDR2 SVGIG, per germline (reference sequence). The CDR3 DNA reads TGTGCCTGGGCTAAAATCACCGGGGAGCTGTTTTTT. Protein: CAWAKITGELFF. Filled out from reference TRBV30 and TRBJ2-2, the complete variable domain reads SQTIHQWPATLVQPVGSPLSLECTVEGTSNPNLYWYRQAAGRGLQLLFYSVGIGQISSEVPQNLSASRPQDRQFILSSKKLLLSDSGFYLCAWAKITGELFFGEGSRLTVL.

The chain couples TRBV19 to TRBJ2-1, with D unclear. The V and J ends lost 7 bases and 0 bases respectively, with 13 bases between them. Germline V gene data show CDR1 as LNHDA and CDR2 as SQIVND (reference sequence). CDR3 length: 15 amino acids. The CDR3 sequence is CASKARRSSYNEQFF. CDR3 bases: TGTGCCAGTAAAGCCCGCAGAAGCTCCTACAATGAGCAGTTCTTC.

This clonotype has more than one count but fewer than ten. The V gene is TRBV12-3 or TRBV12-4, the J gene TRBJ1-3, with D hard to call. Deletions cut 6 bases from V and 4 bases from J, with 10 bases between. The CDR3 spans 13 residues. The CDR3 spells CASSLLQGNTIYF. Here the CDR3 DNA reads TGTGCCAGCAGCCTACTTCAGGGAAACACCATATATTTT.

The table lists this clonotype with a few counts. The chain joins TRBV6-1 to TRBJ2-2, with D unclear. The V gene lost 1 base and the J gene lost 6 bases, with 3 bases spanning the gap. This CDR3 has 12 residues. The V gene's germline CDR1 is MNHNS and CDR2 SASEGT. The CDR3 DNA is TGTGCCAGCAGTGAAGGGCCCGGGGAGCTGTTTTTT. Residues: CASSEGPGELFF.

The chain links TRBV20-1 to TRBJ1-4; D is uncertain. Germline CDR1 is DFQATT and CDR2 is SNEGSKA (reference sequence). V was clipped by 2 bases and J by 6 bases, with 7 bases between them. The CDR3 totals 12 residues. The CDR3 loop is CSARQRDEKLFF. DNA for the CDR3: TGCAGTGCTAGACAGAGGGATGAAAAACTGTTTTTT.

There are a few counts of this clonotype. V is TRBV14 and J is TRBJ2-7; tentatively, D is TRBD1 (6 bases). This CDR3 is built from 15 residues. In germline, CDR1 is SGHDN, CDR2 FVKESK. The V and J ends lost 4 bases and 6 bases respectively, with 19 bases between them. DNA of the CDR3: TGTGCCAGCAGCCCAAACAGGGTCAAAAGCGGCGAGCAGTACTTC. It yields the protein CASSPNRVKSGEQYF.

This clonotype appeared many times. This chain uses TRBV28 with TRBJ2-5; either TRBD1 or TRBD2 may fit D (5 bases each). Germline CDR1 reads MDHEN; CDR2 reads SYDVKM. The CDR3 has 14 amino acids. The V end lost 6 bases, the J end lost 1 base, and 12 bases lay between the germline ends. This CDR3 reads CASSLAGTQETQYF. The CDR3 bases are TGTGCCAGCAGCTTGGCAGGGACCCAAGAGACCCAGTACTTC.

This clonotype was observed a few times. This rearrangement joins TRBV20-1 to TRBJ2-5; the match to TRBD2 covers 11 bases. The CDR3 is 15 residues long. Germline trimming cut 0 bases from V and 5 bases from J; bases unmatched to any gene: 5. Looked up from germline, CDR1 is DFQATT and CDR2 is SNEGSKA (reference sequence). The CDR3 spells CSARDQTSGTETQYF. DNA for the CDR3: TGCAGTGCTAGAGACCAGACTAGCGGGACGGAGACCCAGTACTTC.

This clonotype has a count of ten or more. The rearrangement uses TRBV11-2 and TRBJ1-1, with D possibly being TRBD1 (5 bases). Trimming shortened V by 5 bases and J by 4 bases, and 11 bases separated the two germline ends. Germline V gene data show CDR1 as SGHAT and CDR2 as FQNNGV. CDR3 size: 13 residues. The CDR3 DNA sequence: TGTGCCAGCAGCCAGGGACTGGTCACTGAAGCTTTCTTT. Translated: CASSQGLVTEAFF.

This sequence joins TRBV10-3 and TRBJ2-5; D is possibly TRBD2 (5 bases). V was cut by 8 bases and J by 0 bases, with 10 bases left in between. From germline, CDR1 is ENHRY and CDR2 SYGVKD. The CDR3 contains 13 residues. In DNA, the CDR3 is TGTGCCATCGGCTTGCGGGACCAAGAGACCCAGTACTTC. Residues: CAIGLRDQETQYF.

This clonotype was seen only a few times. The V call is TRBV10-3, the J call TRBJ2-1; D may correspond to TRBD1 or TRBD2 (6 bases each). The CDR3 covers 14 residues. CDR1 is ENHRY and CDR2 is SYGVKD in the germline V gene. With 10 bases removed from V and 5 bases from J, the gap between germline ends came to 18 bases. CDR3 DNA sequence: TGTGCCACCGAGGGGGGAGGTATCAACAATGAGCAGTTCTTC. Encoded protein: CATEGGGINNEQFF.

This clonotype has a handful of counts. J is TRBJ2-3 and V is TRBV7-2; 7 nucleotides agree with TRBD2. The CDR3 consists of 13 residues. Trimming cost V 5 bases and J 5 bases; bases outside gene matches: 4. Germline values: CDR1 SGHTA, CDR2 FQGNSA. CDR3 coding DNA: TGTGCCAGCAGCCGGGTAGCGGGAGATACGCAGTATTTT. It specifies CASSRVAGDTQYF.

V is TRBV28 and J is TRBJ2-1; D is undetermined. Trimming pared 3 bases from V and 2 bases from J, leaving 8 bases between. Germline CDR1 is MDHEN and CDR2 is SYDVKM. CDR3 length: 14 residues. CDR3 bases: TGTGCCAGCAGTTTTGACTCCACCTACAATGAGCAGTTCTTC. Translated, it gives CASSFDSTYNEQFF.

This clonotype has only a few counts. J is TRBJ1-5 and V is TRBV29-1; tentatively, D is TRBD1 (6 bases). V was shortened by 5 bases and J by 3 bases, with 14 bases between the two germline ends. The CDR3 runs 14 residues. The germline CDR1 and CDR2 sequences are SQVTM and ANQGSEA. Here the CDR3 reads CSVLDRNPNQPQHF. In nucleotides, the CDR3 is TGCAGCGTTCTCGACAGGAACCCCAATCAGCCCCAGCATTTT.

This clonotype appeared once. This chain links TRBV15 with TRBJ1-2; unclear D gene. Trimming pared 1 base from V and 3 bases from J, leaving 9 bases between. This CDR3 has 14 amino acids. Per the germline V gene, CDR1 is LNHNV and CDR2 is YYDKDF (reference sequence). CDR3 loop: CATSRGNRHYGYTF. DNA for the CDR3: TGTGCCACCAGCAGAGGAAATCGGCACTATGGCTACACCTTC.